The clone carrying this T cell receptor beta chain was counted once. The source of the sample is a study of blood T cell repertoires in COVID-19. Turning to the study itself: Specimens from acute and convalescent COVID-19 originated in the United States, Italy and Spain.

The CDR3 sequence is 16 residues long. The V gene's germline CDR1 is MRHNA and CDR2 SNTAGT. Trimming cost V 4 bases and J 2 bases; bases outside gene matches: 2. Assay: immunoSEQ multiplex PCR; the TCRdb copy retains only in-frame clones and omits some. The profile shows about 26,000 clones, roughly 88% of them singletons. The receptor was isolated from a human donor in a cohort sampled during active COVID-19. Source material: peripheral blood. The V and J genes are TRBV6-4 and TRBJ2-6; TRBD1 matches at 10 bases. CDR3 nucleotide sequence: TGTGCCAGCAGTGCAGGGACAGGGGCTGGGGCCAACGTCCTGACTTTC. It yields the protein CASSAGTGAGANVLTF.